The present T cell receptor (beta chain) was sequenced within a study of T-cell reconstitution after alpha-beta-depleted transplantation in children. Study conclusions and caveats: T-cell counts and diversity were attributed mostly to newly produced T cells one year after transplant.

Unique molecular identifiers were incorporated during preparation of the TCRbeta library. MiXCR, run by TCRdb on the PCR reads, gives a single entry per CDR3 protein. The table shows around 600,000 distinct CDR3 sequences, with under 30% occurring only once. To note about this clonotype: No antigen is known for it.

The V gene lost 1 base and the J gene lost 5 bases, with 14 bases spanning the gap. Germline CDR1 LGHNA, CDR2 YSLEER. The CDR3 spans 15 residues. This chain connects TRBV4-3 to TRBJ1-1; D possibly corresponds to TRBD1 (5 bases). The clonotype comes from a boy less than two years old who had a stem cell transplant for acute myeloid leukemia, so the T cells may come from the graft donor. The specimen was PBMCs, mostly from graft donor cells, collected 360 days after TCRalphabeta/CD19-depleted stem cell transplant. This chain's CDR3 is CASSQAGLGETEAFF. The CDR3, as DNA: TGCGCCAGCAGCCAAGCAGGGTTGGGCGAAACTGAAGCTTTCTTT.